This TCR beta chain was observed in a study of CD8+ T cells in alopecia areata. RNA was extracted and reverse transcribed into cDNA as the sequencing template. Clones were sequenced by immunoSEQ multiplex PCR, and TCRdb holds only the in-frame ones, with some missing. This sample has some 200,000 clones, with roughly 64% found just once. Treatment meaning: oral pan-JAK inhibitor, 5-10 mg twice daily. Sorting from PBMCs produced CD4+ and CD8+ T cells. A few counts support this clone. The V end lost 3 bases, the J end lost 4 bases, and 7 bases lay between the germline ends. CDR1 is SQVTM and CDR2 is ANQGSEA in the germline V gene. This CDR3 has 11 amino acids.

V is TRBV29-1 and J is TRBJ2-7; D gene ambiguous. The sample consisted of CD8+ T cells sorted from blood, taken at week 24, from a patient treated with tofacitinib. The clonotype originates from a human donor with alopecia areata. The CDR3 sequence is CSVDWGYEQYF. CDR3 in DNA: TGCAGCGTTGATTGGGGATACGAGCAGTACTTC.